These 16 T cell receptor beta chains share one sample of origin, sequenced in a study of blood T cell repertoires in COVID-19. Libraries were prepared by immunoSEQ multiplex PCR; TCRdb keeps only in-frame clonotypes and omits some of them. The sample comprises hundreds of thousands of clones, roughly nine tenths of which are singletons, and roughly 8% rests with the top ten. The sequenced sample was peripheral blood. Source of these receptors: a woman aged 45-59 years with COVID-19, enrolled during active disease.

In its sample, this clone was seen a few times. The CDR3 DNA reads as TGTGCCAGCAAGCAGGAGGTTAATTCACCCCTCCACTTT. It specifies CASKQEVNSPLHF. The genes are TRBV2 and TRBJ1-6, with D unclear. Germline values: CDR1 SNHLY, CDR2 FYNNEI. The CDR3 is 13 residues long. Trimming took off 7 bases at V and 6 bases at J, with 10 bases between the two ends. The full variable domain, in which reference TRBV2 and TRBJ1-6 provide the parts outside the CDR3, is EPEVTQTPSHQVTQMGQEVILRCVPISNHLYFYWYRQILGQKVEFLVSFYNNEISEKSEIFDDQFSVERPDGSNFTLKIRSTKLEDSAMYFCASKQEVNSPLHFGNGTRLTVT.

The J gene is TRBJ2-3, the V gene TRBV12-5; weak D call: TRBD1 (6 bases). V was pared by 2 bases and J by 8 bases, with 23 bases between. Germline V gene lookup returns CDR1 LGHNT and CDR2 FRNRAP. The CDR3 totals 17 residues. The DNA for the CDR3 is TGTGCTAGTGGTTTGCTTCTTGGGGGCTTGGTTTCGGTTACGCAGTATTTT. Translated: CASGLLLGGLVSVTQYF.

V gene TRBV20-1 combines with J gene TRBJ2-7, with D uncertain. The germline V gene encodes CDR1 DFQATT and CDR2 SNEGSKA (reference sequence). V was trimmed by 0 bases and J by 6 bases, leaving 3 bases between them. CDR3 length: 10 amino acids. CDR3 sequence reads: CSARELEQYF. CDR3 sequence (DNA): TGCAGTGCTAGAGAACTCGAGCAGTACTTC.

V gene TRBV10-3 combines with J gene TRBJ1-1; 8 nucleotides align to TRBD1. CDR3 length equals 13 residues. V gave up 6 bases and J gave up 5 bases; unmatched junction bases: 5. Germline V gene sequence: CDR1 ENHRY, CDR2 SYGVKD. CDR3 nucleotide sequence: TGTGCCATCAGGACAGGGGATGAAACTGAAGCTTTCTTT. This encodes CAIRTGDETEAFF.

The chain is built from TRBV9 and TRBJ1-2; the match to TRBD1 covers 10 bases. The germline gives CDR1 SGDLS, CDR2 YYNGEE. V shed 6 bases and J 5 bases; nucleotides not matched to a gene: 22. This CDR3 contains 19 residues. This chain's CDR3 is CASNSLPGTGAVPRYGYTF. The CDR3 DNA follows: TGTGCCAGCAACTCTCTACCTGGGACAGGGGCTGTCCCAAGATATGGCTACACCTTC.

The J gene is TRBJ1-2, the V gene TRBV10-3, with 9 nucleotides matching TRBD1. The CDR3 spans 15 residues. The V gene end was trimmed by 7 bases and the J gene end by 8 bases; junction bases not matched to a gene: 14. Germline-derived CDR1 and CDR2 are ENHRY and SYGVKD. The CDR3 here is CAINTRDRDRGGYTF. The CDR3 DNA reads as TGTGCCATCAACACCCGGGACAGGGATCGTGGCGGCTACACCTTC.

The chain recombines TRBV29-1 with TRBJ1-3; D remains ambiguous. CDR3 length: 12 residues. Germline CDR1 SQVTM, CDR2 ANQGSEA. V shed 3 bases and J shed 3 bases, with 6 bases lying between them. CDR3 sequence: CSVDAGGNTIYF. CDR3 in DNA: TGCAGCGTTGATGCGGGTGGAAACACCATATATTTT.

For the CDR3, the DNA is TGTGCCAGTAGACGGGGGGCAAGCACTGAAGCTTTCTTT. Translating gives CASRRGASTEAFF. The V gene is TRBV19, the J gene TRBJ1-1, with D perhaps matching TRBD1 (6 bases). Germline assignment: CDR1 LNHDA and CDR2 SQIVND (reference sequence). CDR3 size: 13 residues. Trimming took off 6 bases at V and 4 bases at J, with 12 bases between the two ends.

About this clone itself: The sample has other DNA sequences that encode this CDR3 too. Here the CDR3 reads CASSLGGSNEQFF. CDR3 bases: TGTGCCAGCAGCTTAGGCGGGAGCAATGAGCAGTTCTTC. The chain recombines TRBV7-2 with TRBJ2-1, with TRBD2 matching 7 bases. The length of the CDR3 is 13 residues. Germline V gene data show CDR1 as SGHTA and CDR2 as FQGNSA. Trimming took 1 base from V and 6 from J; bases not matched to a gene: 0.

The V gene is TRBV4-1, the J gene TRBJ1-4; 7 bases are a match to TRBD1. The V gene's germline CDR1 is MGHRA and CDR2 YSYEKL. This CDR3 region has 14 residues. Trimming cost V 6 bases and J 8 bases; bases outside gene matches: 9. The CDR3 here is CASRPVTGEEKLFF. CDR3 coding DNA: TGCGCCAGCAGACCCGTAACAGGGGAGGAAAAACTGTTTTTT.

The chain has TRBV10-3 and TRBJ1-2; tentatively, D is TRBD1 (6 bases). The V and J ends lost 4 bases and 1 base respectively, with 13 bases between them. Germline CDR1 is ENHRY and CDR2 is SYGVKD. CDR3 length: 15 residues. CDR3 region: CAISGGGGSNYGYTF. CDR3 DNA sequence: TGTGCCATCAGTGGGGGTGGGGGCAGTAACTATGGCTACACCTTC.

The V gene is TRBV4-1, the J gene TRBJ1-2, with 9 bases that match TRBD1. The CDR3 covers 15 residues. V lost 4 bases and J lost 5; bases outside the gene matches: 8. CDR1 MGHRA and CDR2 YSYEKL come from the germline V gene. CDR3 amino acids: CASSRNRGPEYGYTF. In nucleotides, the CDR3 is TGCGCCAGCAGCCGAAACAGGGGGCCCGAGTATGGCTACACCTTC.

The J gene is TRBJ1-5, the V gene TRBV7-6; weak D call: TRBD1 (5 bases). V lost 1 base, J lost 1 base, and 8 bases lay in between. The CDR3 contains 15 residues. Germline-derived CDR1 and CDR2 are SGHVS and FNYEAQ. For the CDR3, the DNA is TGTGCCAGCAGCTTAGTCTCAGGGAGCAATCAGCCCCAGCATTTT. This sequence encodes CASSLVSGSNQPQHF. Drawing the rest from reference TRBV7-6 and TRBJ1-5, the complete variable domain is GAGVSQSPRYKVTKRGQDVALRCDPISGHVSLYWYRQALGQGPEFLTYFNYEAQQDKSGLPNDRFSAERPEGSISTLTIQRTEQRDSAMYRCASSLVSGSNQPQHFGDGTRLSIL.

The CDR3 region has the DNA TGCGCCAGCAGCCCCGGACTAGGCAGCACAGATACGCAGTATTTT. This sequence encodes CASSPGLGSTDTQYF. The chain couples TRBV4-1 to TRBJ2-3; 7 bases are a match to TRBD2. The CDR3 loop spans 15 amino acids. V was pared by 4 bases and J by 0 bases, with 4 bases of the junction left unmatched. The germline V gene has CDR1 MGHRA and CDR2 YSYEKL.

The chain carries TRBV7-9 and TRBJ1-3; D possibly corresponds to TRBD1 (6 bases). The CDR3 has 13 residues. Trimming pared 6 bases from V and 4 bases from J, leaving 10 bases between. Per germline, CDR1 SEHNR and CDR2 FQNEAQ (reference sequence). CDR3 region: CASRPGAGNTIYF. As DNA, the CDR3 is TGTGCCAGCAGGCCAGGGGCAGGAAACACCATATATTTT.

V gene TRBV9 combines with J gene TRBJ1-4; no clear D. Deletions cut 4 bases from V and 8 bases from J, with 18 bases between. CDR3 length equals 15 residues. Germline V CDR1 and CDR2: SGDLS, YYNGEE. The CDR3 protein is CASSPYSASGEKLFF. In DNA form, the CDR3 reads TGTGCCAGCAGCCCCTATTCGGCCTCCGGGGAAAAACTGTTTTTT. Full variable domain (missing parts from reference TRBV9 and TRBJ1-4): DSGVTQTPKHLITATGQRVTLRCSPRSGDLSVYWYQQSLDQGLQFLIQYYNGEERAKGNILERFSAQQFPDLHSELNLSSLELGDSALYFCASSPYSASGEKLFFGSGTQLSVL.